These 28 T cell receptor beta chains were sequenced from one sample in a study of cytomegalovirus exposure and HLA in healthy donors. PCR employed 60 Vbeta and 13 Jbeta primers. TCRdb's table, derived via immunoSEQ multiplex PCR, lists solely in-frame clones and lacks some. The sample lists about 38,000 clones, approximately 66% occurring once. What was sequenced was PBMCs. The receptors were gathered from a man aged 50 to 60 in good health and CMV-seropositive.

The chain has TRBV28 and TRBJ1-1; the D gene is possibly TRBD1 (5 bases). V lost 5 bases and J lost 5, with 9 bases in between. The CDR3 has 12 residues. Germline V CDR1 and CDR2: MDHEN, SYDVKM. CDR3 amino acids: CASSTGGTEAFF. The DNA for the CDR3 is TGTGCCAGCAGTACGGGGGGGACTGAAGCTTTCTTT.

This chain uses TRBV5-6 with TRBJ2-5; 9 bases line up with TRBD1. CDR1 is SGHDT, CDR2 YYEEEE, per germline. The CDR3 is 18 residues long. V gave up 4 bases and J gave up 4 bases; unmatched junction bases: 17. As DNA, the CDR3 is TGTGCCAGCAGCCCCCGGACAGGGGTTATTGGACGGCGAGAGACCCAGTACTTC. Its translation is CASSPRTGVIGRRETQYF.

This clone was seen just once. The chain uses TRBV11-2 and TRBJ2-5; 7 bases agree with TRBD1. The J call may be mistaken, given a closer DNA end match to TRBJ2-7. Germline CDR1 and CDR2: SGHAT and FQNNGV. The CDR3 has 16 amino acids. CDR3 sequence: CASSFPGQSHSYEQYF. The CDR3, as DNA: TGTGCCAGCAGCTTCCCGGGACAGTCCCACTCCTACGAGCAGTACTTC.

The rearrangement links TRBV2 to TRBJ2-7, with a possible D match to TRBD2 (6 bases). The CDR3 contains 13 residues. The germline V gene encodes CDR1 SNHLY and CDR2 FYNNEI. Trimming stripped 5 bases from V and 4 bases from J, with 12 bases between. CDR3 region: CASSLGGYYEQYF. CDR3 nucleotide sequence: TGTGCCAGCAGTCTCGGGGGATATTACGAGCAGTACTTC. The variable domain in full, completed from reference TRBV2 and TRBJ2-7, reads EPEVTQTPSHQVTQMGQEVILRCVPISNHLYFYWYRQILGQKVEFLVSFYNNEISEKSEIFDDQFSVERPDGSNFTLKIRSTKLEDSAMYFCASSLGGYYEQYFGPGTRLTVT.

The V call is TRBV9, the J call TRBJ1-1, with D possibly being TRBD1 (6 bases). With 4 bases removed from V and 2 bases from J, the gap between germline ends came to 12 bases. The germline V gene has CDR1 SGDLS and CDR2 YYNGEE. The CDR3 runs 14 residues. The CDR3 nucleotides are TGTGCCAGCAGCACAGGGACGCTAAACACTGAAGCTTTCTTT. It translates to CASSTGTLNTEAFF.

This chain joins TRBV18 and TRBJ2-7; unclear D gene. Trimming took 2 bases from V and 2 from J, leaving 16 bases between them. The CDR3 runs 16 residues. Germline CDR1 KGHSH, CDR2 LQKENI. For the CDR3, the DNA is TGTGCCAGCTCACCAAATGGCGAGGTCGAAGCCTACGAGCAGTACTTC. It specifies CASSPNGEVEAYEQYF.

This clone was seen more than once but under ten times. The genes are TRBV28 and TRBJ2-5; no firm D call. Germline V lookup: CDR1 MDHEN, CDR2 SYDVKM. The CDR3 has 11 residues. V was cut by 6 bases and J by 3 bases, with 5 bases left in between. CDR3 sequence reads: CASSPEETQYF. For the CDR3, the DNA is TGTGCCAGCAGCCCCGAAGAGACCCAGTACTTC. The complete variable domain, with remaining parts taken from reference TRBV28 and TRBJ2-5, reads DVKVTQSSRYLVKRTGEKVFLECVQDMDHENMFWYRQDPGLGLRLIYFSYDVKMKEKGDIPEGYSVSREKKERFSLILESASTNQTSMYLCASSPEETQYFGPGTRLLVL.

This clone was seen only a few times. The V and J genes are TRBV9 and TRBJ2-5; D gene ambiguous. This CDR3 contains 15 residues. The germline gives CDR1 SGDLS, CDR2 YYNGEE. V was cut by 0 bases and J by 4 bases, with 13 bases left in between. In DNA, the CDR3 is TGTGCCAGCAGCGTAGCAGGCACATACCTAGAGACCCAGTACTTC. This translates into CASSVAGTYLETQYF. The full variable domain, its missing parts supplied by reference TRBV9 and TRBJ2-5, is DSGVTQTPKHLITATGQRVTLRCSPRSGDLSVYWYQQSLDQGLQFLIQYYNGEERAKGNILERFSAQQFPDLHSELNLSSLELGDSALYFCASSVAGTYLETQYFGPGTRLLVL.

The genes are TRBV7-9 and TRBJ2-7; D perhaps matches TRBD1 (5 bases). CDR1 is SEHNR, CDR2 FQNEAQ, per germline (reference sequence). The CDR3 has 14 amino acids. The V end lost 2 bases, the J end lost 2 bases, and 10 bases lay between the germline ends. The CDR3 here is CASSLLAGTYEQYF. Written as DNA, the CDR3 is TGTGCCAGCAGCTTACTGGCAGGGACCTACGAGCAGTACTTC.

This clone was seen only a few times. In DNA, the CDR3 is TGTGCCAGCAAAGCGGTTAATACGCAGTATTTT. It translates to CASKAVNTQYF. The chain joins TRBV28 to TRBJ2-3; D possibly corresponds to TRBD2 (5 bases). Germline loops: CDR1 MDHEN, CDR2 SYDVKM. The V end was cut by 7 bases, the J end by 7 bases, with 9 bases between. CDR3 length: 11 amino acids.

This clone occurred a few times. The V and J genes are TRBV7-7 and TRBJ2-5, with 11 bases that match TRBD1. With 4 bases clipped from V and 2 bases from J, the junction kept 3 bases outside the gene matches. CDR1 and CDR2 from the germline V gene are SSHAT and FNYEAQ (reference sequence). This CDR3 has 15 amino acids. The CDR3 sequence is CASSSGTGGQETQYF. The CDR3 DNA is TGTGCCAGCAGCTCCGGGACAGGGGGACAAGAGACCCAGTACTTC.

The gene calls are TRBV7-2 and TRBJ1-2; D gene ambiguous. The germline V gene encodes CDR1 SGHTA and CDR2 FQGNSA. V gave up 2 bases and J gave up 3 bases, with 13 bases separating them. The CDR3 runs to 15 residues. The CDR3, as DNA: TGTGCCAGCAGCTTATATACCCCCGGGTACTATGGCTACACCTTC. Its translation: CASSLYTPGYYGYTF.

This chain joins TRBV9 and TRBJ2-7; 9 positions match TRBD1. Germline CDR1 SGDLS, CDR2 YYNGEE. Losses at the gene ends were 3 bases for V and 2 bases for J; bases not matched to a gene: 6. The CDR3 consists of 15 residues. The CDR3 region is CASSAGTGKTYEQYF. As DNA, the CDR3 is TGTGCCAGCAGCGCCGGGACAGGGAAAACCTACGAGCAGTACTTC.

The CDR3: CASSQSGTGCHEQYF. DNA for the CDR3: TGCGCCAGCAGTCAATCTGGGACAGGGTGCCACGAGCAGTACTTC. This chain links TRBV23-1 with TRBJ2-7; 9 nucleotides match TRBD1. TRBV23-1 is noted as an ORF with a role that remains uncertain. The CDR3 is made up of 15 amino acids. The trim removed 0 bases at V and 5 bases at J, leaving 5 bases unmatched.

J is TRBJ1-1 and V is TRBV5-6; D is uncertain. Germline V lookup: CDR1 SGHDT, CDR2 YYEEEE. This CDR3 region has 15 residues. V was pared by 1 base and J by 2 bases, with 12 bases between. The CDR3 DNA follows: TGTGCCAGCAGCTTGCGGCGACACCTAAACACTGAAGCTTTCTTT. Amino acid sequence: CASSLRRHLNTEAFF. Variable domain in full (rest from reference TRBV5-6 and TRBJ1-1): DAGVTQSPTHLIKTRGQQVTLRCSPKSGHDTVSWYQQALGQGPQFIFQYYEEEERQRGNFPDRFSGHQFPNYSSELNVNALLLGDSALYLCASSLRRHLNTEAFFGQGTRLTVV.

This chain joins TRBV7-9 and TRBJ2-7, with D possibly TRBD1 on 6 matching bases. The germline V gene has CDR1 SEHNR and CDR2 FQNEAQ (reference sequence). The V end was cut by 0 bases, the J end by 2 bases, with 11 bases between. The CDR3 spans 15 residues. CDR3: CASSLAGAGAYEQYF. CDR3 DNA sequence: TGTGCCAGCAGCTTAGCCGGGGCAGGGGCCTACGAGCAGTACTTC.

The V call is TRBV7-8, the J call TRBJ2-7, with a possible D match to TRBD1 (6 bases). The CDR3 is 13 residues long. V was cut by 1 base and J by 7 bases, with 11 bases left in between. The germline V gene has CDR1 SGHVS and CDR2 FQNEAQ. The CDR3 coding sequence is TGTGCCAGCAGCTTAGGTGGGGGCCTTGAGCAGTACTTC. It specifies CASSLGGGLEQYF.

This chain joins TRBV5-5 and TRBJ1-4; TRBD1 aligns across 8 bases. Looked up from germline, CDR1 is SGHKS and CDR2 is YYEKEE (reference sequence). The V segment lost 1 base and the J segment 6 bases; nucleotides outside the gene matches: 17. The CDR3 is 19 amino acids. This CDR3 reads CASSLKGPEDRAIYEKLFF. The DNA for the CDR3 is TGTGCCAGCAGCTTGAAGGGGCCCGAGGACAGGGCGATCTATGAAAAACTGTTTTTT.

This clone turned up a few times. The chain carries TRBV6-5 and TRBJ1-5; 8 positions agree with TRBD1. Trimming took 5 bases from V and 7 from J; bases not matched to a gene: 7. Looked up from germline, CDR1 is MNHEY and CDR2 is SVGAGI. This CDR3 is built from 14 residues. Here the CDR3 reads CASSLDRGEQPQHF. CDR3 DNA: TGTGCCAGCAGTCTCGACAGGGGTGAACAGCCCCAGCATTTT.

This clone was detected a few times. DNA for the CDR3: TGTGCCAGTCGAGACCGGGACAGGGGGCTAAAGGGCTACACCTTC. Protein: CASRDRDRGLKGYTF. The chain uses TRBV19 and TRBJ1-2, with TRBD1 matching over 12 bases. Germline CDR1 and CDR2: LNHDA and SQIVND (reference sequence). V trimming: 8 bases; J trimming: 8 bases; junction bases outside the gene matches: 12. This CDR3 has 15 residues.

The CDR3 reads CASTFDRGYQPQHF. Written as DNA, the CDR3 is TGTGCCAGCACCTTCGACAGGGGATATCAGCCCCAGCATTTT. The chain uses TRBV2 and TRBJ1-5; 8 bases are shared with TRBD1. The CDR3 sequence is 14 residues long. From germline, CDR1 is SNHLY and CDR2 FYNNEI. Losses at the gene ends were 7 bases for V and 5 bases for J; bases not matched to a gene: 7. Full variable domain (rest looked up from reference TRBV2 and TRBJ1-5): EPEVTQTPSHQVTQMGQEVILRCVPISNHLYFYWYRQILGQKVEFLVSFYNNEISEKSEIFDDQFSVERPDGSNFTLKIRSTKLEDSAMYFCASTFDRGYQPQHFGDGTRLSIL.

This rearrangement joins TRBV7-8 to TRBJ1-1, with D possibly being TRBD1 (5 bases). V dropped 4 bases and J dropped 11 bases, with 11 bases sitting between them. Germline CDR1 and CDR2: SGHVS and FQNEAQ. The CDR3 runs to 11 residues. DNA for the CDR3: TGTGCCAGCAGCTCAGGGTATCGGGCTTTCTTT. Its translation is CASSSGYRAFF.

The chain links TRBV10-3 to TRBJ2-7, with D possibly being TRBD1 (6 bases). This CDR3 is 14 amino acids long. The V and J ends lost 0 bases and 2 bases respectively, with 8 bases between them. Germline V lookup: CDR1 ENHRY, CDR2 SYGVKD. In DNA form, the CDR3 reads TGTGCCATCAGTGAGTCTAGGACAGCCTACGAGCAGTACTTC. Translated, it gives CAISESRTAYEQYF.

This sequence joins TRBV6-5 and TRBJ1-2; TRBD1 is a possible D gene (6 bases). Germline lookup yields CDR1 MNHEY and CDR2 SVGAGI. The germline V and J ends were trimmed by 4 bases and 8 bases, with 14 bases remaining between them. This CDR3 comprises 13 residues. The CDR3 sequence: CASSLRDMAGYTF. CDR3 bases: TGTGCCAGCAGTTTAAGGGACATGGCGGGCTACACCTTC.

This clone was recorded a few times. The rearrangement uses TRBV7-2 and TRBJ1-1, with D possibly being TRBD1 (6 bases). Germline CDR1 SGHTA, CDR2 FQGNSA. The CDR3 contains 13 residues. Trimming shortened V by 6 bases and J by 6 bases, and 14 bases separated the two germline ends. Here the CDR3 reads CASSGQIRAEAFF. The CDR3 nucleotides are TGTGCCAGCAGTGGACAGATTCGGGCTGAAGCTTTCTTT.

The V gene is TRBV5-4, the J gene TRBJ1-2, with D possibly matching TRBD1 (6 bases). Germline loops: CDR1 SGHNT, CDR2 YYREEE (reference sequence). This CDR3 spans 13 amino acids. The germline V and J ends were trimmed by 6 bases and 8 bases, with 17 bases remaining between them. The CDR3 bases are TGTGCCAGCACCGGGGGGGGCGCGGGAGGCTACACCTTC. Its translation: CASTGGGAGGYTF.

The chain couples TRBV6-4 to TRBJ1-5, with a weak D call TRBD1 (6 bases). Trimming left V 4 bases short and J 2 bases short, with 9 bases between. Per the germline V gene, CDR1 is MRHNA and CDR2 is SNTAGT. The CDR3 is made up of 14 amino acids. CDR3 sequence: CASSGGGGNQPQHF. The CDR3 nucleotides read TGTGCCAGCAGTGGAGGGGGAGGCAATCAGCCCCAGCATTTT.

The CDR3 DNA sequence: TGCGCCAGCAGCCCACTAGTATACAGAGAGCAGTACTTC. This translates into CASSPLVYREQYF. The chain links TRBV4-3 to TRBJ2-7, with D perhaps matching TRBD2 (5 bases). Germline assignment: CDR1 LGHNA and CDR2 YSLEER. The V end lost 4 bases, the J end lost 7 bases, and 14 bases lay between the germline ends. This CDR3 region has 13 residues.